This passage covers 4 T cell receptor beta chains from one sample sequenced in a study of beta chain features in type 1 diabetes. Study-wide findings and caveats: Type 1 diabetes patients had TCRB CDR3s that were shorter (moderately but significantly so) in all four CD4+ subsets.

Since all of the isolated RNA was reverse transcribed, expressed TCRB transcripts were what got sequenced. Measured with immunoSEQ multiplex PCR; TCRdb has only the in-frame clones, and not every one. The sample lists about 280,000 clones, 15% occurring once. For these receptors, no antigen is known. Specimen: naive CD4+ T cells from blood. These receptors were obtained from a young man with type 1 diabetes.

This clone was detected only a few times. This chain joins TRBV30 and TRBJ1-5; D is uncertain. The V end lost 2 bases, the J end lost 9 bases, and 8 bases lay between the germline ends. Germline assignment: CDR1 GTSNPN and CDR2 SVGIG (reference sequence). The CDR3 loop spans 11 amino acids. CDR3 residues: CAWSFLWPQHF. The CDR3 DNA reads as TGTGCCTGGAGTTTCCTCTGGCCCCAGCATTTT.

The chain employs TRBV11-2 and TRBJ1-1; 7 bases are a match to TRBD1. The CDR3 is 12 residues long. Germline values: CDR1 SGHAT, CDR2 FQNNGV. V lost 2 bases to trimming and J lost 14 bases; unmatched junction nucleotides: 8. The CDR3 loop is CASSLRRGPGFF. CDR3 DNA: TGTGCCAGCAGCTTACGAAGGGGGCCGGGCTTCTTT.

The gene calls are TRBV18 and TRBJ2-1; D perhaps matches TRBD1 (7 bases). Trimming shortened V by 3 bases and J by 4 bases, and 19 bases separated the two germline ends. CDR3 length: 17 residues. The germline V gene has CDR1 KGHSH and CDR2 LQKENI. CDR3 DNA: TGTGCCAGCTCACCCTTCGGGACAGCTGGGGGGTACAATGAGCAGTTCTTC. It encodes CASSPFGTAGGYNEQFF.

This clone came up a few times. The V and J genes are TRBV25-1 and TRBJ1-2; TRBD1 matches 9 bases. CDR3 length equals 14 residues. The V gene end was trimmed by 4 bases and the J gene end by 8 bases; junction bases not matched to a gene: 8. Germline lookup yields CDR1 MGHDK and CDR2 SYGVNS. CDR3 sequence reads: CASSAWDREKGYTF. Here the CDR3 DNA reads TGTGCCAGCAGTGCCTGGGACAGGGAAAAAGGCTACACCTTC.